Listed here is a single T cell receptor (beta chain). This clone was seen a single time. The antigen this receptor binds is unknown. No per-base quality is available; no much larger clone lies one base away. The sample belongs to a study of shared clonotypes between healthy human individuals (dated by TCRdb to about 2020). Describing the broader study: Three men and two women, aged 18 to 49 years, made up the cohort. For each donor, three plates each were used for CD4 naive and CD4 memory, two plates were used for CD8 naive, and one plate was used for CD8 memory. To estimate repertoire size and how much clonotypes are shared between individuals, the study performed deep sequencing of blood TCR repertoires from a few healthy adults. Between about 0.9 and 10 billion PBMCs per donor were obtained by leukapheresis. Libraries were prepared and TCR repertoires were sequenced by different laboratories using diverse techniques, in order to increase sequencing depth and limit assay-specific biases. Beyond this particular receptor, the publication reports: Higher generation probabilities were observed for clonotypes shared by all four sorted-subset donors than for non-shared clonotypes. Based on pairwise subsampling, the degree of clonotype sharing among donors was expected to be affected by sequencing depth. Even with the large sequencing depth, rarefaction of the sorted-subset datasets indicated that sequencing was incomplete. Sampling was limited to blood, and TCR repertoires in tissue likely differ from TCR repertoires in blood. Naive subsets generally had larger estimated clonotype richness than memory subsets did. Because the study included a small number of donors, the genetic and exposure-history diversity represented was limited. Across four donors, roughly 5% of naive CD4, approximately 3.5% of naive CD8, roughly 2.3% of memory CD4, and approximately 0.4% of memory CD8 clonotypes were shared.

The donors were healthy, HIV-negative adults who had no recently reported acute infections or vaccinations. Only Caucasian adults living in Nashville, Tennessee, USA were represented among the donors. CD4+ T cells were enriched by magnetic negative selection, after which naive cells were positively selected on CD45RA and the negative fraction was taken as the memory subset. Blood was collected by leukapheresis, and PBMCs were isolated by Ficoll-Histopaque density gradient centrifugation and then cryopreserved in liquid nitrogen vapor phase. Purity and quantity of every magnetically sorted T cell population were checked by analytical flow cytometry. From each sorted fraction, genomic DNA was isolated and quantified by UV absorbance on a Nanodrop 2000c. Using the deep immunoSEQ assay, TCR CDR3 regions were amplified from genomic DNA by multiplex PCR. Extracted genomic DNA from each cell subset was spread evenly across all wells of several immunoSEQ 96-well plates, with each plate serving as a replicate. Each replicate PCR for sorted subsets received 200 ng genomic DNA, equal to roughly 33,000 T cell genomes. Purified libraries were measured with a Qubit 3.0 fluorometer, size-checked on a Bioanalyzer 2100, and measured again with the KAPA Library Quantification kit. Each immunoSEQ 96-well plate was sequenced on its own single-read 150-cycle Illumina NextSeq 550 flow cell. As for the original processing: Because the immunoSEQ output held only junctional sequences and lacked quality scores, the filtering could not match the filtering applied to full-length reads. To assign V/J genes and CDR3, sequences were annotated against IMGT germline references using PyIR, a Python wrapper for IgBLAST v1.9. Reads were filtered out if the reads had weak V/J assignments (E-value above 1e-6), no CDR3, stop codons, out-of-frame junctions, or ambiguous translated residues. A V3J clonotype was defined by an identical inferred V gene, J gene, and CDR3 amino acid sequence. The percentage overlap between two repertoires was calculated by dividing the number of shared unique clonotypes by the size of the smaller repertoire. RTK rarefaction, the Chao1 estimator, and Recon v2.1 estimates of unobserved clonotypes were used to assess repertoire richness. Generation probabilities were computed with OLGA for all TCRbeta clonotypes obtained by the gDNA method from a handful of donors. Sourced from immuneACCESS, this table was stored by TCRdb with only in-frame sequences that have V and J called. A share of the clones is absent; for the studies checked, an unresolved V gene accounts for under half, and the remainder has no known explanation. The DNA gave D and trimming, while V, J and clone size come from that table. For this sample the table gives 2,100,000 or so clones, of which around 95% were detected only once. The ten most abundant clones make up about 0.13% of the sample.

The CDR3 holds 16 amino acids from the cysteine to the phenylalanine. The retained sequence is limited to the CDR3, 48 bases, with the frame set at the first base. Sequences KGHSH (CDR1) and LQKENI (CDR2) are obtained from the germline V gene. V and J lose 2 bases and 2 bases, and a span of 13 bases separates them. Sequencing input: naive CD4+ T cells sorted from blood. According to the study, the label for this sample's cell subset or site signals: CD45RA+ positively selected. This clonotype was sampled from a man aged 18 to 30 in good health. The rearranged chain carries TRBV18 and TRBJ1-3; the D segment cannot be called with confidence. The nucleotide sequence reads as follows: TGTGCCAGCTCACCATCCGCGGCAGGAACTGGAAACACCATATATTTT. Its coded protein is CASSPSAAGTGNTIYF. The full variable domain, completed from the reference TRBV18 and TRBJ1-3 proteins outside the CDR3, reads NAGVMQNPRHLVRRRGQEARLRCSPMKGHSHVYWYRQLPEEGLKFMVYLQKENIIDESGMPKERFSAEFPKEGPSILRIQQVVRGDSAAYFCASSPSAAGTGNTIYFGEGSWLTVV.